This T cell receptor (beta chain) was retrieved from a study of cytomegalovirus exposure and HLA in healthy donors. The PCR was carried out with 60 Vbeta primers and 13 Jbeta primers. Clones were read by immunoSEQ multiplex PCR, and TCRdb kept only the in-frame ones, dropping some. Its clone listing holds around 48,000 clones. General study results and limits: A later analysis linked a missense DCLRE1C variant to TCR beta V- and J-gene trimming. It was reported that TCR beta sequences correctly inferred the HLA-A and HLA-B alleles for most subjects.

Points on this clone: Its antigen is not identified.

Deletions cut 0 bases from V and 5 bases from J, with 5 bases between. This CDR3 has 12 residues. The germline V gene encodes CDR1 SGHTS and CDR2 YDEGEE. Sequencing input: PBMCs. V and J are TRBV5-8 and TRBJ1-2; D is uncertain. This receptor was taken from a female donor in good health and CMV-seronegative. CDR3 coding DNA: TGTGCCAGCAGCTTGGAGACTTATGGCTACACCTTC. Amino acids: CASSLETYGYTF.